The clone carrying this T cell receptor beta chain was counted a few times. The data originate from a study of blood T cell repertoires in COVID-19. Here immunoSEQ multiplex PCR was the method, and the copy in TCRdb shows in-frame clones only, minus some. Of 200,000 to 300,000 clones listed, 85% to 90% are singletons. V lost 2 bases to trimming and J lost 9 bases, with 16 bases between them. The CDR3 totals 14 residues. Germline CDR1 and CDR2: MNHEY and SVGEGT. Study members were between about 18 and 100 years old and lived in 20 to 30 US regions. Two negative PCRs, clearance, or symptom resolution were required of recovered Cohort 3 donors.

V is TRBV6-2 or TRBV6-3 and J is TRBJ1-2; D not certain. The TCR originated in a woman between 25 and 40 years old who had recovered from COVID-19. Specimen: PBMCs or T cells enriched from blood (not recorded which). This CDR3 reads CASSYKHGELSYTF. The CDR3 nucleotides are TGTGCCAGCAGTTACAAGCATGGAGAGCTAAGCTACACCTTC.